This is a list of T cell receptor beta chains from one sample in a study of blood T cell repertoires in COVID-19. Generated by immunoSEQ multiplex PCR, the TCRdb table keeps only in-frame clones and is missing some. The sample comprises about 180,000 clones, 78% of which are singletons, and about 18% rests with the top ten. What was sequenced was PBMCs or T cells enriched from blood (not recorded which). Receptors were obtained from a woman between 50 and 59 years old who had recovered from COVID-19. CDR3s include the opening cysteine and the closing phenylalanine or tryptophan. A D gene is named only where the DNA matches it firmly. For some rows the clone size is stated as once, few or many, or as a class when expanded; others skip it.

J: TRBJ1-2
V: TRBV10-3
size: .
D: TRBD1
CDR3: CAITRDSYGYTF
DNA: TGTGCCATCACCCGGGACAGCTATGGCTACACCTTC

J: TRBJ1-2
V: TRBV7-3
size: .
D: TRBD1
CDR3: CASSPGTGDHYGYTF
DNA: TGTGCCAGCAGCCCCGGGACAGGGGACCACTATGGCTACACCTTC

J: TRBJ1-5
V: TRBV19
size: .
D: TRBD1
CDR3: CASTDRGHSQPQHF
DNA: TGTGCCAGTACCGACAGGGGGCATAGTCAGCCCCAGCATTTT

J: TRBJ1-5
V: TRBV28
size: .
D: .
CDR3: CASSYQGRGNQPQHF
DNA: TGTGCCAGCAGTTACCAGGGTAGAGGCAATCAGCCCCAGCATTTT

J: TRBJ2-7
V: TRBV5-4
size: once
D: TRBD2
CDR3: CASSSGLADYEQYF
DNA: TGTGCCAGCAGCTCGGGACTAGCGGATTACGAGCAGTACTTC

J: TRBJ2-7
V: TRBV19
size: .
D: .
CDR3: CASSPWGAANYEQYF
DNA: TGTGCCAGTAGCCCCTGGGGAGCGGCGAACTACGAGCAGTACTTC

J: TRBJ1-5
V: TRBV6-5
size: .
D: .
CDR3: CASSYSHSNQPQHF
DNA: TGTGCCAGCAGTTACTCCCATAGCAATCAGCCCCAGCATTTT

J: TRBJ1-3
V: TRBV5-1
size: .
D: .
CDR3: CASSLDSEQNTIYF
DNA: TGCGCCAGCAGCTTGGACAGTGAGCAGAACACCATATATTTT

J: TRBJ1-2
V: TRBV27
size: .
D: TRBD1
CDR3: CASSFTGQGTGYTF
DNA: TGTGCCAGCAGTTTCACCGGACAGGGGACCGGCTACACCTTC

J: TRBJ1-2
V: TRBV28
size: few
D: TRBD1
CDR3: CASSFPDRGLYDGYTF
DNA: TGTGCCAGCAGTTTCCCGGACAGGGGGCTGTACGATGGCTACACCTTC

J: TRBJ1-5
V: TRBV6-5
size: .
D: TRBD1
CDR3: CASSTSTGGGQPQHF
DNA: TGTGCCAGCAGTACTTCCACAGGGGGCGGTCAGCCCCAGCATTTT

J: TRBJ2-2
V: TRBV11-3
size: .
D: .
CDR3: CASSPGGFTLNTGELFF
DNA: TGTGCCAGCAGCCCAGGAGGCTTTACTCTTAACACCGGGGAGCTGTTTTTT

J: TRBJ2-1
V: TRBV5-5
size: .
D: TRBD2
CDR3: CASSGGRLAGVFSYNEQFF
DNA: TGTGCCAGCAGCGGGGGGCGACTAGCGGGAGTCTTCTCCTACAATGAGCAGTTCTTC

J: TRBJ2-1
V: TRBV28
size: .
D: .
CDR3: CASSLDQAGSYNEQFF
DNA: TGTGCCAGCAGTTTAGACCAAGCGGGCTCCTACAATGAGCAGTTCTTC

J: TRBJ2-3
V: TRBV29-1
size: .
D: .
CDR3: CSADPGDTQYF
DNA: TGCAGCGCGGACCCGGGAGATACGCAGTATTTT

J: TRBJ2-1
V: TRBV24-1
size: few
D: .
CDR3: CATIRQSRTLSYNEQFF
DNA: TGTGCCACCATAAGACAGTCCCGAACCCTATCCTACAATGAGCAGTTCTTC

J: TRBJ2-2
V: TRBV9
size: .
D: TRBD2
CDR3: CASSVGLAGLNTGELFF
DNA: TGTGCCAGCAGCGTAGGACTAGCGGGGCTGAACACCGGGGAGCTGTTTTTT

J: TRBJ2-3
V: TRBV27
size: few
D: .
CDR3: CASSFSGGLGTDTQYF
DNA: TGTGCCAGCAGTTTTTCCGGGGGGCTCGGCACAGATACGCAGTATTTT

J: TRBJ1-4
V: TRBV7-9
size: .
D: .
CDR3: CASSLEGPLGLFF
DNA: TGTGCCAGCAGCTTAGAGGGGCCCCTAGGACTGTTTTTT

J: TRBJ2-1
V: TRBV7-9
size: .
D: .
CDR3: CASSFGVSSYNEQFF
DNA: TGTGCCAGCAGCTTCGGGGTAAGCTCCTACAATGAGCAGTTCTTC

J: TRBJ1-3
V: TRBV10-3
size: .
D: TRBD1
CDR3: CAMTPGTGAPRSGNTIYF
DNA: TGTGCCATGACGCCCGGGACAGGGGCCCCTCGCTCTGGAAACACCATATATTTT

J: TRBJ1-5
V: TRBV6-2/TRBV6-3
size: .
D: TRBD1
CDR3: CASSRQLTRGRDNQPQHF
DNA: TGTGCCAGCAGTCGCCAACTGACCAGGGGGCGCGACAATCAGCCCCAGCATTTT

J: TRBJ2-7
V: TRBV20-1
size: .
D: .
CDR3: CSARGGYEQYF
DNA: TGCAGTGCTAGAGGCGGCTACGAGCAGTACTTC

J: TRBJ2-7
V: TRBV2
size: .
D: .
CDR3: CASSRDISTYEQYF
DNA: TGTGCCAGCAGCCGGGACATCAGTACCTACGAGCAGTACTTC

J: TRBJ1-2
V: TRBV6-4
size: few
D: .
CDR3: CASSDSRAGMSYTF
DNA: TGTGCCAGCAGTGACTCCCGTGCCGGGATGAGCTACACCTTC

J: TRBJ1-1
V: TRBV5-1
size: .
D: .
CDR3: CASSLAPGMNTEAFF
DNA: TGCGCCAGCAGCTTGGCTCCGGGTATGAACACTGAAGCTTTCTTT

J: TRBJ2-1
V: TRBV4-3
size: .
D: .
CDR3: CASSQGTTMGSSYNEQFF
DNA: TGCGCCAGCAGCCAAGGTACTACCATGGGGAGCTCCTACAATGAGCAGTTCTTC

J: TRBJ2-1
V: TRBV14
size: .
D: TRBD2
CDR3: CASSPTGLAAAYNEQFF
DNA: TGTGCCAGCAGCCCCACGGGACTAGCGGCTGCCTACAATGAGCAGTTCTTC

J: TRBJ2-7
V: TRBV5-1
size: .
D: .
CDR3: CASSPRSGSPSSYEQYF
DNA: TGCGCCAGCAGCCCGAGGTCGGGGTCCCCAAGCTCCTACGAGCAGTACTTC

J: TRBJ1-1
V: TRBV18
size: .
D: TRBD1
CDR3: CASSTDRGQMNTEAFF
DNA: TGTGCCAGCTCAACGGACAGGGGGCAGATGAACACTGAAGCTTTCTTT

J: TRBJ1-1
V: TRBV5-4
size: .
D: .
CDR3: CASSSTGHHDTEAFF
DNA: TGTGCCAGCAGTTCTACAGGTCATCATGACACTGAAGCTTTCTTT

J: TRBJ2-7
V: TRBV18
size: .
D: .
CDR3: CASSPGQNYEQYF
DNA: TGTGCCAGCTCACCCGGACAGAACTACGAGCAGTACTTC

J: TRBJ2-7
V: TRBV27
size: .
D: TRBD2
CDR3: CASSLGLGGYEQYF
DNA: TGTGCCAGCAGCTTGGGACTAGGAGGTTACGAGCAGTACTTC

J: TRBJ2-3
V: TRBV6-5
size: .
D: .
CDR3: CASRSGGISTDTQYF
DNA: TGTGCCAGCCGGAGTGGCGGGATTAGCACAGATACGCAGTATTTT

J: TRBJ2-7
V: TRBV1
size: .
D: .
CDR3: CTSSQAAESSGIHYEQYF
DNA: TGCACCAGCAGCCAAGCAGCAGAGTCTAGCGGGATTCACTACGAGCAGTACTTC

J: TRBJ1-6
V: TRBV10-3
size: few
D: .
CDR3: CAIGQDNSPLHF
DNA: TGTGCCATCGGACAAGATAATTCACCCCTCCACTTT

J: TRBJ1-5
V: TRBV6-5
size: .
D: .
CDR3: CASRQQGQPQHF
DNA: TGTGCCAGCAGACAACAGGGTCAGCCCCAGCATTTT

J: TRBJ1-2
V: TRBV7-2
size: .
D: TRBD1
CDR3: CASSYAGTGDYGYTF
DNA: TGTGCCAGCAGCTACGCCGGGACAGGGGACTATGGCTACACCTTC

J: TRBJ2-7
V: TRBV9
size: .
D: TRBD2
CDR3: CASSALGLADYEQYF
DNA: TGTGCCAGCAGCGCCCTTGGACTAGCGGACTACGAGCAGTACTTC

J: TRBJ1-2
V: TRBV7-9
size: once
D: .
CDR3: CASRRSGGYTF
DNA: TGTGCCAGCAGGCGTTCGGGGGGCTACACCTTC

J: TRBJ2-5
V: TRBV30
size: .
D: .
CDR3: CAWSGRGQETQYF
DNA: TGTGCCTGGAGTGGTCGGGGCCAAGAGACCCAGTACTTC

J: TRBJ1-1
V: TRBV7-3
size: .
D: TRBD1
CDR3: CASSCMGQVLNTEAFF
DNA: TGTGCCAGCAGCTGTATGGGACAGGTCTTGAACACTGAAGCTTTCTTT

J: TRBJ1-2
V: TRBV7-3
size: .
D: .
CDR3: CASSLGTREGYTF
DNA: TGTGCCAGCAGCTTAGGAACGAGGGAAGGCTACACCTTC

J: TRBJ2-1
V: TRBV28
size: .
D: .
CDR3: CASSLVGGSGEQFF
DNA: TGTGCCAGCAGTTTAGTGGGAGGATCGGGAGAGCAGTTCTTC

J: TRBJ1-6
V: TRBV27
size: .
D: .
CDR3: CASRGLVDSPLHF
DNA: TGTGCCAGCAGAGGACTTGTGGATTCACCCCTCCACTTT

J: TRBJ2-2
V: TRBV4-2
size: .
D: TRBD1
CDR3: CASSTGTGPVNTGELFF
DNA: TGTGCCAGCAGCACCGGGACAGGGCCGGTTAACACCGGGGAGCTGTTTTTT

J: TRBJ2-1
V: TRBV3-1/TRBV3-2
size: .
D: .
CDR3: CASSPLGGNEQFF
DNA: TGTGCCAGCAGCCCGCTAGGCGGGAATGAGCAGTTCTTC

J: TRBJ2-5
V: TRBV28
size: .
D: .
CDR3: CASSSTEYQETQYF
DNA: TGTGCCAGCAGTTCCACAGAGTACCAAGAGACCCAGTACTTC